The 10 T cell receptor beta chains presented below share a single source sample, sequenced in a study of control samples from healthy donors and cancer patients (TCRdb year 2020). The library was generated by the immunoSEQ multiplex PCR assay. The table was pulled from immuneACCESS by TCRdb, which kept in-frame rearrangements only. Such tables lose some clones; where checked, under half of the loss comes from unresolved V genes, and the rest has no known cause. The sample includes over 70,000 clones, with roughly nine tenths observed a single time. 7.6% of the sample comes from the top ten. Material for sequencing was blood. These receptors all come from a woman aged 60-70 years in good health.

This chain joins TRBV6-5 and TRBJ2-5; D gene uncertain. Germline lookup yields CDR1 MNHEY and CDR2 SVGAGI. V was pared by 11 bases and J by 6 bases, with 19 bases between. This CDR3 spans 13 amino acids. For the CDR3, the DNA is TGTGCCTCGACCTTGACTGCCCTTCAGACCCAGTACTTC. It is translated as CASTLTALQTQYF.

The gene calls are TRBV5-4 and TRBJ2-7, with D maybe TRBD2 (7 bases). Germline CDR1 and CDR2: SGHNT and YYREEE (reference sequence). CDR3 length equals 15 residues. V was shortened by 0 bases and J by 2 bases, with 12 bases between the two germline ends. The CDR3 DNA follows: TGTGCCAGCAGCTTGGCGGGGGGCCCCCCCTACGAGCAGTACTTC. This gives the protein CASSLAGGPPYEQYF. Filled out from reference TRBV5-4 and TRBJ2-7, the complete variable domain reads ETGVTQSPTHLIKTRGQQVTLRCSSQSGHNTVSWYQQALGQGPQFIFQYYREEENGRGNFPPRFSGLQFPNYSSELNVNALELDDSALYLCASSLAGGPPYEQYFGPGTRLTVT.

The V gene is TRBV11-2, the J gene TRBJ2-7; D uncertain. V was shortened by 1 base and J by 0 bases, with 10 bases between the two germline ends. From germline, CDR1 is SGHAT and CDR2 FQNNGV. The CDR3 runs to 15 residues. CDR3 protein: CASSLGYGPSYEQYF. DNA of the CDR3: TGTGCCAGCAGCTTAGGTTACGGCCCCTCCTACGAGCAGTACTTC.

This clone has only a few counts. V and J are TRBV29-1 and TRBJ2-3, with D unresolved. This CDR3 has 14 amino acids. Germline V gives CDR1 SQVTM, CDR2 ANQGSEA. Trimming shortened V by 2 bases and J by 2 bases, and 11 bases separated the two germline ends. CDR3 region: CSVEFGLLTDTQYF. CDR3 sequence (DNA): TGCAGCGTTGAATTTGGTCTGCTCACAGATACGCAGTATTTT.

The CDR3 coding sequence is TGTGCCAGCAGTTTTTCGGCTCAGCCCCAGCATTTT. Amino acid sequence: CASSFSAQPQHF. This rearrangement joins TRBV27 to TRBJ1-5; the D is unclear. Between the trimmed V and J ends, which lost 3 bases and 6 bases, there was a span of 6 bases. Germline CDR1 is MNHEY and CDR2 is SMNVEV (reference sequence). The CDR3 totals 12 residues.

CDR3 sequence (DNA): TGTGCCAGCTCACCACCGGCAGGGGATAAGTACGAGCAGTACTTC. It is translated as CASSPPAGDKYEQYF. The chain combines TRBV18 with TRBJ2-7; possibly TRBD1 for D (6 bases). The germline gives CDR1 KGHSH, CDR2 LQKENI. Between the trimmed V and J ends, which lost 0 bases and 4 bases, there was a span of 13 bases. The CDR3 spans 15 residues.

The chain joins TRBV3-1 (or the pseudogene TRBV3-2) to TRBJ2-3; 7 bases align to TRBD2. The J segment lost 2 bases and the V segment lost 4 bases, leaving 12 bases of the junction unmatched. This CDR3 contains 17 residues. The germline CDR1 and CDR2 sequences are LGHDT and YNNKEL (reference sequence). CDR3 sequence (DNA): TGTGCCAGCAGCCCCCACCTTGGCGGGGGATCCACAGATACGCAGTATTTT. Protein: CASSPHLGGGSTDTQYF.

The gene calls are TRBV7-2 and TRBJ1-1; D uncertain. The CDR3 has 13 amino acids. V lost 7 bases and J 9 bases, leaving 18 bases between the germline ends. Germline values: CDR1 SGHTA, CDR2 FQGNSA. The CDR3 is CASTPGTGNKAFF. The DNA of the CDR3 is TGTGCCAGCACCCCCGGAACCGGCAACAAAGCTTTCTTT. The complete variable domain, with remaining parts taken from reference TRBV7-2 and TRBJ1-1, reads GAGVSQSPSNKVTEKGKDVELRCDPISGHTALYWYRQSLGQGLEFLIYFQGNSAPDKSGLPSDRFSAERTGGSVSTLTIQRTQQEDSAVYLCASTPGTGNKAFFGQGTRLTVV.

The chain is built from TRBV12-5 and TRBJ2-3; D gene ambiguous. V gave up 6 bases and J gave up 11 bases, with 24 bases separating them. The CDR3 runs 15 residues. Germline V gene lookup returns CDR1 LGHNT and CDR2 FRNRAP. As DNA, the CDR3 is TGTGCTAGTGGCTATTCAACCACTCCCCACATAGGGCAGTATTTT. It specifies CASGYSTTPHIGQYF.

The chain carries TRBV25-1 and TRBJ1-1; possibly TRBD1 for D (5 bases). Germline assignment: CDR1 MGHDK and CDR2 SYGVNS. The CDR3 consists of 18 residues. V lost 4 bases to trimming and J lost 4 bases, with 25 bases between them. CDR3 bases: TGTGCCAGCAGTGCACAACCCCCGGGACCCGTCCCCCTCACTGAAGCTTTCTTT. This codes for CASSAQPPGPVPLTEAFF.